These 27 T cell receptor beta chains were sequenced from one sample in a study of PD-1 blockade in classical Hodgkin lymphoma. Repertoires were generated with immunoSEQ multiplex PCR, while TCRdb's copy carries only in-frame clones and drops some. Of 50,000 or so clones in the sample, 90% were seen once. Time point of the sample: cycle 4 day 1 (C4D1), after five to seven weeks of nivolumab. There was relapse after autologous stem cell transplantation in every patient, and there was variation in brentuximab vedotin exposure. The sample here was peripheral blood mononuclear cells (PBMCs), taken before the fourth cycle of nivolumab. These receptors all stem from a human donor with classical Hodgkin lymphoma.

This clone was observed a handful of times. The chain employs TRBV5-8 and TRBJ2-3; 13 bases line up with TRBD2. V lost 5 bases to trimming and J lost 3 bases; unmatched junction nucleotides: 6. The CDR3 totals 16 residues. Germline assignment: CDR1 SGHTS and CDR2 YDEGEE. CDR3 bases: TGTGCCAGCAGGTTAGGACTAGCGGGAGTAACAGATACGCAGTATTTT. Translating it yields CASRLGLAGVTDTQYF.

The chain links TRBV21-1 to TRBJ1-5; the D call of TRBD1 is as the table states it, not checked on the DNA. TRBV21-1 is a pseudogene. The CDR3 has 17 residues. The DNA of the CDR3 is TGTGCCAGCTGTGGCTCCGGGACACAAATTAGCAATCAGCCCCAGCATTTT. The encoded protein is CASCGSGTQISNQPQHF.

This chain links TRBV28 with TRBJ1-5; D unclear. CDR1 and CDR2 from the germline V gene are MDHEN and SYDVKM. The CDR3 covers 11 residues. V was trimmed by 3 bases and J by 5 bases, leaving 2 bases between them. The CDR3 DNA sequence: TGTGCCAGCAGTTTTCATCAGCCCCAGCATTTT. This codes for CASSFHQPQHF.

The chain has TRBV10-3 and TRBJ2-7; 12 nucleotides align to TRBD2. The V gene's germline CDR1 is ENHRY and CDR2 SYGVKD. The CDR3 has 15 residues. J was trimmed by 7 bases and V by 7 bases; bases with no gene match: 11. CDR3 coding DNA: TGTGCCATCACTTCAACCGGACTAGCGGGATCGGAGCAGTACTTC. It is translated as CAITSTGLAGSEQYF.

The V gene is TRBV11-2, the J gene TRBJ1-2; D may be TRBD1 (6 bases). V gave up 0 bases and J gave up 3 bases, with 11 bases separating them. Germline CDR1 and CDR2: SGHAT and FQNNGV. The CDR3 contains 15 residues. The CDR3: CASSLDRTAYYGYTF. The CDR3 DNA is TGTGCCAGCAGCTTAGATAGGACAGCATACTATGGCTACACCTTC.

The genes are TRBV2 and TRBJ2-2; the match to TRBD1 covers 7 bases. The CDR3 has 17 residues. Unmatched junction bases numbered 6, after V lost 0 bases and J lost 2 bases. The V gene's germline CDR1 is SNHLY and CDR2 FYNNEI. The DNA of the CDR3 is TGTGCCAGCAGTGAAGCTTACCGGGACAGTAACACCGGGGAGCTGTTTTTT. Translation: CASSEAYRDSNTGELFF.

This sequence joins TRBV2 and TRBJ2-5; D might be TRBD1 (6 bases). V lost 9 bases, J lost 4 bases, and 15 bases lay in between. Germline loops: CDR1 SNHLY, CDR2 FYNNEI. The CDR3 has 13 residues. CDR3 nucleotide sequence: TGTGCCAGTAATACTCAGGGGCGAGAGACCCAGTACTTC. Translating gives CASNTQGRETQYF.

The rearrangement joins TRBV27 to TRBJ2-1; possibly TRBD2 for D (5 bases). CDR3 length equals 13 residues. The germline V and J ends were trimmed by 8 bases and 9 bases, with 17 bases remaining between them. Germline V gene lookup returns CDR1 MNHEY and CDR2 SMNVEV (reference sequence). The chain's CDR3 is CASRSGPQFEQFF. The CDR3, as DNA: TGTGCCAGCCGAAGCGGACCACAGTTTGAGCAGTTCTTC.

This clone came up a few times. V is TRBV10-3 and J is TRBJ1-5, with TRBD1 identical over 7 bases. The CDR3 consists of 13 residues. The ends lost 10 bases at V and 6 bases at J; junction bases unmatched: 9. Per the germline V gene, CDR1 is ENHRY and CDR2 is SYGVKD. The CDR3 protein is CASGSDRTQPQHF. The CDR3 DNA reads as TGTGCCAGCGGGTCGGACAGGACTCAGCCCCAGCATTTT.

The genes are TRBV27 and TRBJ1-2, with unresolved D. Trimming took 4 bases from V and 2 from J, leaving 14 bases between them. Germline CDR1 MNHEY, CDR2 SMNVEV (reference sequence). CDR3 length: 15 amino acids. The DNA of the CDR3 is TGTGCCAGCAGTTACCTAACGACTGGGAACTATGGCTACACCTTC. It is translated as CASSYLTTGNYGYTF.

The chain is built from TRBV11-3 and TRBJ2-1; TRBD2 matches at 11 bases. V was pared by 4 bases and J by 8 bases, with 7 bases of the junction left unmatched. CDR3 length equals 15 residues. The germline gives CDR1 SGHNT, CDR2 YENEEA. The CDR3 region is CASSSLAGVLHEQFF. The CDR3, as DNA: TGTGCCAGCAGCTCACTAGCGGGAGTTTTACATGAGCAGTTCTTC.

The chain employs TRBV6-6 and TRBJ1-2, with D hard to call. Germline CDR1 and CDR2: MNHNY and SVGAGI (reference sequence). The CDR3 contains 12 residues. V lost 5 bases, J lost 5 bases, and 9 bases lay in between. The DNA for the CDR3 is TGTGCCAGCAGTCTTACGGCGTATGGCTACACCTTC. This sequence encodes CASSLTAYGYTF.

The rearrangement joins TRBV5-1 to TRBJ1-2; weak D call: TRBD1 (6 bases). CDR1 and CDR2 (germline): SGHRS, YFSETQ. V was cut by 2 bases and J by 4 bases, with 12 bases left in between. The CDR3 loop spans 14 amino acids. The CDR3 here is CASSLEGGGYGYTF. In DNA, the CDR3 is TGCGCCAGCAGCTTAGAAGGGGGAGGCTATGGCTACACCTTC.

The count of this clone is one. This chain links TRBV6-1 with TRBJ2-1; 7 bases are shared with TRBD1. J lost 6 bases, V lost 7 bases, and 9 bases had no gene match. Looked up from germline, CDR1 is MNHNS and CDR2 is SASEGT. The length of the CDR3 is 14 residues. Here the CDR3 reads CASKQGQIRNEQFF. In DNA, the CDR3 is TGTGCCAGCAAACAGGGGCAAATACGCAATGAGCAGTTCTTC.

The gene calls are TRBV7-9 and TRBJ1-6; 7 nucleotides match TRBD1. The CDR3 runs 14 residues. J lost 14 bases, V lost 7 bases, and 14 bases had no gene match. CDR1 and CDR2 (germline): SEHNR, FQNEAQ (reference sequence). CDR3 sequence: CASTLQGSTGALHF. The CDR3 DNA sequence: TGTGCCAGCACCCTCCAGGGATCTACAGGGGCCCTCCACTTT.

The chain employs TRBV14 and TRBJ1-1; the D is unclear. Trimming left V 4 bases short and J 0 bases short, with 6 bases between. Germline V gene sequence: CDR1 SGHDN, CDR2 FVKESK. The CDR3 is 13 residues long. The CDR3 nucleotides are TGTGCCAGCAGCCCTTATATGAACACTGAAGCTTTCTTT. Translated, it gives CASSPYMNTEAFF.

In its sample, this clone was seen a few times. The chain has TRBV5-4 and TRBJ1-2; no clear D gene. V was trimmed by 0 bases and J by 9 bases, leaving 27 bases between them. Germline V gene sequence: CDR1 SGHNT, CDR2 YYREEE (reference sequence). The CDR3 totals 18 residues. CDR3 DNA: TGTGCCAGCAGCTTGGCGCTTGGAGGGCTATACCCCCCTAAGAGCTACACCTTC. This gives the protein CASSLALGGLYPPKSYTF.

This clone was recorded once. J is TRBJ1-5 and V is TRBV6-1; maybe TRBD1 (5 bases). V gave up 4 bases and J gave up 4 bases, with 26 bases separating them. The CDR3 sequence is 19 residues long. Per germline, CDR1 MNHNS and CDR2 SASEGT. CDR3 sequence reads: CASSGGIRVPSRPNQPQHF. The CDR3, as DNA: TGTGCCAGCAGTGGCGGAATCAGGGTCCCGAGTAGACCAAATCAGCCCCAGCATTTT.

The chain couples TRBV14 to TRBJ2-3, with D possibly being TRBD1 or TRBD2 (5 bases each). Looked up from germline, CDR1 is SGHDN and CDR2 is FVKESK. V was pared by 4 bases and J by 0 bases, with 17 bases between. This CDR3 is built from 17 residues. CDR3 in amino acids: CASSPGPIFISTDTQYF. The CDR3 DNA is TGTGCCAGCAGCCCGGGACCTATTTTTATTAGCACAGATACGCAGTATTTT. Based on the CDR3 plus reference TRBV14 and TRBJ2-3, the full variable domain is EAGVTQFPSHSVIEKGQTVTLRCDPISGHDNLYWYRRVMGKEIKFLLHFVKESKQDESGMPNNRFLAERTGGTYSTLKVQPAELEDSGVYFCASSPGPIFISTDTQYFGPGTRLTVL.

V gene TRBV29-1 combines with J gene TRBJ2-3, with a tentative D call TRBD1 (6 bases). CDR1 and CDR2 from the germline V gene are SQVTM and ANQGSEA. The CDR3 extends over 14 amino acids. V lost 4 bases to trimming and J lost 9 bases, with 20 bases between them. Written as DNA, the CDR3 is TGCAGCGTTGTAACAGGGTACGACGAACGCACGCAGTATTTT. Translated: CSVVTGYDERTQYF.

The chain combines TRBV28 with TRBJ1-1; D gene unclear. Germline V gene data show CDR1 as MDHEN and CDR2 as SYDVKM. V lost 0 bases and J 1 base, leaving 0 bases between the germline ends. The CDR3 extends over 12 amino acids. Here the CDR3 DNA reads TGTGCCAGCAGTTTATGGAACACTGAAGCTTTCTTT. Protein: CASSLWNTEAFF.

This clone was seen once. The chain has TRBV6-5 and TRBJ1-2; no clear D gene. The V end lost 1 base, the J end lost 2 bases, and 14 bases lay between the germline ends. This CDR3 has 16 amino acids. CDR1 and CDR2 from the germline V gene are MNHEY and SVGAGI. In DNA, the CDR3 is TGTGCCAGCAGTTACTTCCTGGGTAGCCGAAACTATGGCTACACCTTC. This sequence encodes CASSYFLGSRNYGYTF.

The gene calls are TRBV2 and TRBJ2-5; 7 bases agree with TRBD1. V trimming: 7 bases; J trimming: 5 bases; junction bases outside the gene matches: 7. The germline V gene encodes CDR1 SNHLY and CDR2 FYNNEI. The CDR3 has 13 residues. The CDR3 spells CASTGTASETQYF. Written as DNA, the CDR3 is TGTGCCAGCACAGGGACAGCTTCCGAGACCCAGTACTTC.

This clone was observed a single time. The rearrangement uses TRBV9 and TRBJ2-1; D gene ambiguous. CDR1 SGDLS and CDR2 YYNGEE come from the germline V gene. The CDR3 length is 15 residues. V dropped 1 base and J dropped 0 bases, with 8 bases sitting between them. This CDR3 reads CASSVYGSSYNEQFF. CDR3 nucleotides: TGTGCCAGCAGCGTATACGGTAGCTCCTACAATGAGCAGTTCTTC.

This clone appeared once. The CDR3 DNA follows: TGTGCCAGTACCCCGGGACTAATTAACACCGGGGAGCTGTTTTTT. This encodes CASTPGLINTGELFF. The genes are TRBV19 and TRBJ2-2; the match to TRBD2 covers 7 bases. Losses at the gene ends were 7 bases for V and 2 bases for J; bases not matched to a gene: 7. The CDR3 loop spans 15 amino acids. The germline gives CDR1 LNHDA, CDR2 SQIVND (reference sequence).

The chain's CDR3 is CASSLYADTQYF. CDR3 nucleotides: TGTGCCAGCAGCTTATATGCAGATACGCAGTATTTT. The chain couples TRBV11-2 to TRBJ2-3; no definite D call. In germline, CDR1 is SGHAT, CDR2 FQNNGV. V was shortened by 2 bases and J by 4 bases, with 4 bases between the two germline ends. The CDR3 spans 12 residues.

The J gene is TRBJ2-1, the V gene TRBV30; 8 bases map to TRBD2. V lost 2 bases and J lost 6; bases outside the gene matches: 15. The CDR3 is made up of 17 amino acids. CDR1 and CDR2 (germline): GTSNPN, SVGIG (reference sequence). The CDR3 nucleotides are TGTGCCTGGAGTAGGGGGACACCGGGACTAGTCCCCAATGAGCAGTTCTTC. Its protein is CAWSRGTPGLVPNEQFF.